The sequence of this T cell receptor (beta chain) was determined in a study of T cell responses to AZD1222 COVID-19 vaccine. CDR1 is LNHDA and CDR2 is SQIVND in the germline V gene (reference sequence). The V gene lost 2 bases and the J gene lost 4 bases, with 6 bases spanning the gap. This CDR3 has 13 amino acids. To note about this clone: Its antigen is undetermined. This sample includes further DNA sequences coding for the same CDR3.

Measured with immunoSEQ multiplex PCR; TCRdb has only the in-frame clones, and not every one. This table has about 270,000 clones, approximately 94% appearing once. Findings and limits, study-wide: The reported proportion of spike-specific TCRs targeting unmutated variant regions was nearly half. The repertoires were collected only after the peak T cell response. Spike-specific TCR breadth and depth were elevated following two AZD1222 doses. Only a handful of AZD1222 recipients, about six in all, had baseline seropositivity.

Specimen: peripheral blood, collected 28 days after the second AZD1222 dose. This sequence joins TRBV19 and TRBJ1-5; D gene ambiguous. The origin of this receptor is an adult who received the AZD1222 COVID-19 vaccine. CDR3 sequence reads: CASSISSNQPQHF. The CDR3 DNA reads TGTGCCAGTAGTATATCCTCAAATCAGCCCCAGCATTTT.